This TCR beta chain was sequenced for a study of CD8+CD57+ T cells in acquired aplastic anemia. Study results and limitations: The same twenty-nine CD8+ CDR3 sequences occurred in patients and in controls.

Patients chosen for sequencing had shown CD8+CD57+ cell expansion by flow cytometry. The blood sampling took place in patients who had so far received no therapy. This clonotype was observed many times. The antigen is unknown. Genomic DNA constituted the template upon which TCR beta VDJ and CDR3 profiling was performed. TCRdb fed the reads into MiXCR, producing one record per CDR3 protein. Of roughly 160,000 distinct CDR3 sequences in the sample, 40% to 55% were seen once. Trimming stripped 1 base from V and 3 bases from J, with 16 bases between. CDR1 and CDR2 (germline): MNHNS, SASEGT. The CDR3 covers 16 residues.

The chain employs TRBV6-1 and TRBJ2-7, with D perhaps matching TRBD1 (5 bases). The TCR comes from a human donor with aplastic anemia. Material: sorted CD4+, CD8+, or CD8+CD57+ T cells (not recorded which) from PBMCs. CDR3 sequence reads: CASSEEGWQGIYEQYF. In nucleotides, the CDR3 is TGTGCCAGCAGTGAAGAGGGTTGGCAGGGTATCTACGAGCAGTACTTC.